This T cell receptor (beta chain) was captured in a study of glioma-infiltrating T cells after dendritic cell vaccination. Whole-study results and caveats: The cohort had few patients with full blood and tumor sets. Higher TCR clonality did not directly relate to longer survival.

This CDR3 is built from 14 residues. J was trimmed by 3 bases and V by 8 bases; bases with no gene match: 8. Germline loops: CDR1 MNHEY, CDR2 SVGAGI. Comments on this clone: The antigen remains unidentified.

Input was 2 to 2.5 ug genomic DNA, or all available if less. Amplification used 60 V beta primers and 13 J beta primers. Clones were read by immunoSEQ multiplex PCR, and TCRdb kept only the in-frame ones, dropping some. The sample includes over 90,000 clones, more than 75% of them seen just once. The source is a human donor with glioblastoma. The V call is TRBV6-5, the J call TRBJ2-5; 8 bases align to TRBD2. The sample here was blood, taken before dendritic cell vaccination. CDR3 DNA: TGTGCCAGCTCCGAGCGGGAGCAGGAAGAGACCCAGTACTTC. It is translated as CASSEREQEETQYF.